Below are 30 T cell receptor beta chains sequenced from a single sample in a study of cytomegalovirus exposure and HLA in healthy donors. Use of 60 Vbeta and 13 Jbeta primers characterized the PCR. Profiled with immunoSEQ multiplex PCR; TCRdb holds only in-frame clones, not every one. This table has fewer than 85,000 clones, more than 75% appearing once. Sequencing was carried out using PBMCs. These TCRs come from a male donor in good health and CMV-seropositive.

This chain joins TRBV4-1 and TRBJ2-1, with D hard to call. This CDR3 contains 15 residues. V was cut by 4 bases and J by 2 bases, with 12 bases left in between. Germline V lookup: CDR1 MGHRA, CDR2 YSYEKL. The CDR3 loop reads CASSRADIPYNEQFF. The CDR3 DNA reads TGCGCCAGCAGCCGGGCCGACATTCCCTACAATGAGCAGTTCTTC.

CDR3 DNA sequence: TGTGCCAGCTCACCCCAGACAGGCGATAATCAGCCCCAGCATTTT. It specifies CASSPQTGDNQPQHF. The chain combines TRBV18 with TRBJ1-5; TRBD1 might be the D (6 bases). CDR3 length: 15 amino acids. Germline CDR1 is KGHSH and CDR2 is LQKENI. Trimming took off 3 bases at V and 4 bases at J, with 13 bases between the two ends.

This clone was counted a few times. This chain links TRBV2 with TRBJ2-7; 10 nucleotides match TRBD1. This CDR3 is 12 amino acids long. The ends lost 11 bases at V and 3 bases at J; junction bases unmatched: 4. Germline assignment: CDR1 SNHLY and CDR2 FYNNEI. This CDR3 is CAGRTGGYEQYF. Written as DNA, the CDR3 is TGTGCCGGTCGGACAGGGGGCTACGAGCAGTACTTC.

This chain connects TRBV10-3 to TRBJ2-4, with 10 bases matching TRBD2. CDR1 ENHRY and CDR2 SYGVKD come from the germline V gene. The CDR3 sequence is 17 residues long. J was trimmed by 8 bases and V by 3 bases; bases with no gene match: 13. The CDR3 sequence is CAISEGIERGGVYIQYF. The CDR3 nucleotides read TGTGCCATCAGTGAAGGAATTGAGCGGGGGGGGGTCTACATTCAGTACTTC.

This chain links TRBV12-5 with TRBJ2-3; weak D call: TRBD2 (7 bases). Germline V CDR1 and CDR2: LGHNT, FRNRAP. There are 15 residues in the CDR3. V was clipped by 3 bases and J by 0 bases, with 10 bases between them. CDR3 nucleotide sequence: TGTGCTAGTGGTTTTGCGGGGGCTAGCACAGATACGCAGTATTTT. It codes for CASGFAGASTDTQYF.

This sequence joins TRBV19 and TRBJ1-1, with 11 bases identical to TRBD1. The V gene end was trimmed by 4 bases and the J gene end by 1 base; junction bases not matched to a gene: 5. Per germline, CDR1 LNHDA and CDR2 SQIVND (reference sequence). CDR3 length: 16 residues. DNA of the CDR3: TGTGCCAGTAGTAAACGGACAGGGGGCAGGAACACTGAAGCTTTCTTT. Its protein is CASSKRTGGRNTEAFF.

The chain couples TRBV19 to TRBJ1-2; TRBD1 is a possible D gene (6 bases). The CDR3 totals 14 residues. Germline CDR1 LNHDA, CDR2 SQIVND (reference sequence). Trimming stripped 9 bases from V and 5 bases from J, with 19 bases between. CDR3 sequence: CASTGQLPQYGYTF. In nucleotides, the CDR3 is TGTGCCAGCACGGGACAACTACCGCAGTATGGCTACACCTTC.

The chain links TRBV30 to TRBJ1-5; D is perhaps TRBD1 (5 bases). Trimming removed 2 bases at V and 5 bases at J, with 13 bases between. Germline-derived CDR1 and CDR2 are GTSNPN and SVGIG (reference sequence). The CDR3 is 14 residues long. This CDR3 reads CAWSPGVWDQPQHF. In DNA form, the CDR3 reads TGTGCCTGGAGTCCGGGGGTTTGGGATCAGCCCCAGCATTTT.

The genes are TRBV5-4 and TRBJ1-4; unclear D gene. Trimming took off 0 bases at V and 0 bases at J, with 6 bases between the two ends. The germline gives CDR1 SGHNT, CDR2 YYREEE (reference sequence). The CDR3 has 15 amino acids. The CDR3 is CASSLDSSTNEKLFF. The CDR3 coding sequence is TGTGCCAGCAGCTTGGACAGCTCAACTAATGAAAAACTGTTTTTT.

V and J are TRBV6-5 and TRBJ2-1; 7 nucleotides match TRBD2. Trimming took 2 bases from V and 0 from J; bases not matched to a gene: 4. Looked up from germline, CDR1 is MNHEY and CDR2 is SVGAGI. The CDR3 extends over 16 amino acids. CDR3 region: CASSYGAGVSYNEQFF. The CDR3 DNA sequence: TGTGCCAGCAGTTACGGCGCGGGGGTCTCCTACAATGAGCAGTTCTTC.

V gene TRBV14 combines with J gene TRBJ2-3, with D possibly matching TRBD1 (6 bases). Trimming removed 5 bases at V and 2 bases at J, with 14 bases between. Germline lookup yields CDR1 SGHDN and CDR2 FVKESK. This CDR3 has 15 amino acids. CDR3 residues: CASSFEQGNTDTQYF. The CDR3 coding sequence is TGTGCCAGCAGCTTCGAACAGGGCAACACAGATACGCAGTATTTT.

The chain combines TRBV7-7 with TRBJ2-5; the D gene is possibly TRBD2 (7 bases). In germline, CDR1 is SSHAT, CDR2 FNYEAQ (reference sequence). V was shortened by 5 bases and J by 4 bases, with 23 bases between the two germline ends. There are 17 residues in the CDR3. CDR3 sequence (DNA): TGTGCCAGCAGCAGGGGAGGGGGGGCCAGGTCGGGAGAGACCCAGTACTTC. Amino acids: CASSRGGGARSGETQYF.

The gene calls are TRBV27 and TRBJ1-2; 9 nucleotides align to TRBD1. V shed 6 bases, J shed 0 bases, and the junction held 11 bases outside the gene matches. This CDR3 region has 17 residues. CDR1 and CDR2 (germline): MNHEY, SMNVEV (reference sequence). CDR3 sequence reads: CASSSGGTGRSNYGYTF. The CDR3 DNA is TGTGCCAGCAGCTCAGGGGGGACAGGGCGTTCTAACTATGGCTACACCTTC.

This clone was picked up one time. CDR3: CASSLMMQVNYGYTF. CDR3 DNA sequence: TGTGCCAGCAGCTTGATGATGCAGGTTAACTATGGCTACACCTTC. The V gene is TRBV11-2, the J gene TRBJ1-2; the D is unclear. V lost 3 bases, J lost 1 base, and 12 bases lay in between. CDR1 and CDR2 from the germline V gene are SGHAT and FQNNGV. The CDR3 length is 15 residues. Full variable domain (missing parts from reference TRBV11-2 and TRBJ1-2): EAGVAQSPRYKIIEKRQSVAFWCNPISGHATLYWYQQILGQGPKLLIQFQNNGVVDDSQLPKDRFSAERLKGVDSTLKIQPAKLEDSAVYLCASSLMMQVNYGYTFGSGTRLTVV.

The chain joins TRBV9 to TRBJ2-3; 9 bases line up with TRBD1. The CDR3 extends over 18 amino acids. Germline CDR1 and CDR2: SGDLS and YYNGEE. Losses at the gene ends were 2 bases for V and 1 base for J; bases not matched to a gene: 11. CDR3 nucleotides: TGTGCCAGCAGCGTTAACCCTCACCGGGACAGGGGCACAGATACGCAGTATTTT. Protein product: CASSVNPHRDRGTDTQYF.

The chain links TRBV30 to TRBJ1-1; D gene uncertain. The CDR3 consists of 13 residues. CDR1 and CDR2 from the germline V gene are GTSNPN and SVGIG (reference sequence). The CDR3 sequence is CARRKGDGTEAFF. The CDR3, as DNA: TGTGCAAGGAGAAAGGGAGATGGGACTGAAGCTTTCTTT.

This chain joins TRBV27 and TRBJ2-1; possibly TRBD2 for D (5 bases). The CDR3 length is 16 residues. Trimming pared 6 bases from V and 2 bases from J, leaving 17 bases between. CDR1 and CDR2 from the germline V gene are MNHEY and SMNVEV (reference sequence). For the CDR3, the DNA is TGTGCCAGCAGAACCTCCGGGGTAATGGCCTACAATGAGCAGTTCTTC. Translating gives CASRTSGVMAYNEQFF.

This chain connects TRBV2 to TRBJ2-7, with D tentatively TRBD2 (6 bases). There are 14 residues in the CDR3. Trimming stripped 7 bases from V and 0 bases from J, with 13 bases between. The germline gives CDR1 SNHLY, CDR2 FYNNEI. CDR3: CASTTRASSYEQYF. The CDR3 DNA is TGTGCCAGCACGACTAGGGCGAGCTCCTACGAGCAGTACTTC.

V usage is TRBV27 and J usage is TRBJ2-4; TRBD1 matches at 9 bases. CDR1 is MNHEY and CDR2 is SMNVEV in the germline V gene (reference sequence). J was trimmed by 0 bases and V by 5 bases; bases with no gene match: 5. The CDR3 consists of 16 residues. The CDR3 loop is CASSHTGGIAKNIQYF. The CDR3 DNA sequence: TGTGCCAGCAGTCACACAGGGGGCATAGCCAAAAACATTCAGTACTTC.

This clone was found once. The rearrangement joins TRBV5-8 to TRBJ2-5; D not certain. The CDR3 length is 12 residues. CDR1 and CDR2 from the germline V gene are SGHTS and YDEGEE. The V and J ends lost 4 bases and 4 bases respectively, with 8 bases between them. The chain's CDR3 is CASSRPGETQYF. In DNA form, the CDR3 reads TGTGCCAGCAGCAGGCCAGGAGAGACCCAGTACTTC.

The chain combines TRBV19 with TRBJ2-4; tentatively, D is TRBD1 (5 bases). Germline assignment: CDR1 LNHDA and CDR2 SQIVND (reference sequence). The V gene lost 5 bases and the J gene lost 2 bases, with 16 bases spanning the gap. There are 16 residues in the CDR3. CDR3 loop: CASSPVLRVPKNIQYF. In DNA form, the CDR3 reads TGTGCCAGTAGTCCCGTGCTCAGGGTGCCCAAAAACATTCAGTACTTC.

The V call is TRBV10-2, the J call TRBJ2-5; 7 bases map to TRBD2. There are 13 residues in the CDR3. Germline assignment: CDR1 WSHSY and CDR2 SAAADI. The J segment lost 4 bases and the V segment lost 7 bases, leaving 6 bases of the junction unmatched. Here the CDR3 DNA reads TGCGCCAGCAATCCTAGCGGACGAGAGACCCAGTACTTC. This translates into CASNPSGRETQYF.

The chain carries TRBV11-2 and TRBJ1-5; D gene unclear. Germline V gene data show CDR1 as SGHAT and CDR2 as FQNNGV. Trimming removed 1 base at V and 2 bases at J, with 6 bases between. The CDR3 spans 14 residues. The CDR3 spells CASSLGGGNQPQHF. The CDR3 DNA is TGTGCCAGCAGCTTAGGAGGAGGCAATCAGCCCCAGCATTTT.

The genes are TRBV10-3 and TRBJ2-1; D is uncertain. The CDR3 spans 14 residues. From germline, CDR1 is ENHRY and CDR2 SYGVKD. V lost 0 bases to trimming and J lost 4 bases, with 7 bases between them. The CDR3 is CAISESTRYNEQFF. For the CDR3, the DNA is TGTGCCATCAGTGAGTCTACGAGGTACAATGAGCAGTTCTTC.

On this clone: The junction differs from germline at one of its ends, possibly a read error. CDR3 residues: CSSSFGTDTQYF. The CDR3 bases are TGTTCCAGCAGCTTCGGCACAGATACGCAGTATTTT. This chain joins TRBV7-9 and TRBJ2-3; the D is unclear. CDR1 is SEHNR and CDR2 is FQNEAQ in the germline V gene (reference sequence). The CDR3 loop spans 12 amino acids.

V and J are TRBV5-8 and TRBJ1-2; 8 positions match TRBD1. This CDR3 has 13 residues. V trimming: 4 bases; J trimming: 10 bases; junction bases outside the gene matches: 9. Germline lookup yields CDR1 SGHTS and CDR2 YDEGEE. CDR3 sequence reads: CASSPVRGRDYTF. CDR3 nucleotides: TGTGCCAGCAGCCCGGTCAGGGGGCGCGACTACACCTTC.

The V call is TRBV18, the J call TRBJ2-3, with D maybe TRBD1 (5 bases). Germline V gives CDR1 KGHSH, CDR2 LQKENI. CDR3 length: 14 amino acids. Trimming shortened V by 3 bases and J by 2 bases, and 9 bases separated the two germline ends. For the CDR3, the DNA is TGTGCCAGCTCACCGACAGACCACACAGATACGCAGTATTTT. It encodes CASSPTDHTDTQYF.

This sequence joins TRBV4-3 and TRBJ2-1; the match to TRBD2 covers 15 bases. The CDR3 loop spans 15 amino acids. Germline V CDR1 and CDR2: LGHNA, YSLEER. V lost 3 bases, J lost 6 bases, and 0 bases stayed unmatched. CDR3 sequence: CASSQGLAGGNEQFF. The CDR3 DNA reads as TGCGCCAGCAGCCAGGGACTAGCGGGGGGCAATGAGCAGTTCTTC.

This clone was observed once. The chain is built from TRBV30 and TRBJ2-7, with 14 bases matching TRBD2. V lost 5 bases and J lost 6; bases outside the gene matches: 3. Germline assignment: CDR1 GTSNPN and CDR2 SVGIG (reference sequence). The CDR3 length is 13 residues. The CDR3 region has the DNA TGTGCCTGGGGGACTAGCGGGAGTGGCGAGCAGTACTTC. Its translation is CAWGTSGSGEQYF.

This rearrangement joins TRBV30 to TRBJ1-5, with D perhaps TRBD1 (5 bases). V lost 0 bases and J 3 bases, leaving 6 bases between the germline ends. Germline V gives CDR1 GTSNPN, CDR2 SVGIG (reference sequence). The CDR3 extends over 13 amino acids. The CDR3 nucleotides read TGTGCCTGGAGTGTACAGGTCAATCAGCCCCAGCATTTT. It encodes CAWSVQVNQPQHF.